Shown below are 9 T cell receptor beta chains from a single sample sequenced in a study of blood T cell repertoires in COVID-19. Assay: immunoSEQ multiplex PCR; the TCRdb copy retains only in-frame clones and omits some. The sample lists approximately 290,000 clones, 80% to 85% occurring once. The sample consisted of peripheral blood. These receptors originate from a person between 70 and 80 years old with COVID-19, enrolled during active disease.

The J gene is TRBJ1-2, the V gene TRBV28, with TRBD1 identical over 9 bases. CDR1 and CDR2 (germline): MDHEN, SYDVKM. V was clipped by 9 bases and J by 8 bases; unmatched bases: 10. The CDR3 loop spans 13 amino acids. CDR3 sequence reads: CARRKQGARGYTF. CDR3 coding DNA: TGTGCCAGGCGTAAACAGGGGGCGCGGGGCTACACCTTC.

Here the CDR3 reads CASSPGTSGRGAETQYF. The CDR3 nucleotides are TGTGCCAGCAGCCCCGGGACTAGCGGGAGGGGGGCAGAGACCCAGTACTTC. The gene calls are TRBV9 and TRBJ2-5, with 16 bases identical to TRBD2. Looked up from germline, CDR1 is SGDLS and CDR2 is YYNGEE. V shed 4 bases, J shed 4 bases, and the junction held 7 bases outside the gene matches. This CDR3 has 17 amino acids. Combining the CDR3 with reference TRBV9 and TRBJ2-5 gives the whole variable domain DSGVTQTPKHLITATGQRVTLRCSPRSGDLSVYWYQQSLDQGLQFLIQYYNGEERAKGNILERFSAQQFPDLHSELNLSSLELGDSALYFCASSPGTSGRGAETQYFGPGTRLLVL.

The chain couples TRBV5-1 to TRBJ2-1; 7 nucleotides line up with TRBD2. The CDR3 spans 13 residues. The V gene end was trimmed by 4 bases and the J gene end by 9 bases; junction bases not matched to a gene: 7. Germline V gene sequence: CDR1 SGHRS, CDR2 YFSETQ. The CDR3, as DNA: TGCGCCAGCAGCCAGGGCGGGGGTGGTGAGCAGTTCTTC. Translated, it gives CASSQGGGGEQFF.

The chain joins TRBV7-9 to TRBJ1-6; 7 positions match TRBD1. The CDR3 extends over 16 amino acids. CDR1 and CDR2 from the germline V gene are SEHNR and FQNEAQ (reference sequence). V lost 2 bases, J lost 2 bases, and 3 bases stayed unmatched. The CDR3 DNA reads as TGTGCCAGCAGCTTAAGACAGGGCACCTATAATTCACCCCTCCACTTT. Protein: CASSLRQGTYNSPLHF.

This clone was seen just once. V is TRBV7-6 and J is TRBJ2-1; the match to TRBD1 covers 8 bases. This CDR3 region has 16 residues. With V trimmed by 0 bases and J by 8 bases, 9 bases remained unmatched. Germline assignment: CDR1 SGHVS and CDR2 FNYEAQ. CDR3 DNA sequence: TGTGCCAGCAGCTTAGCGCGGCCCGGGACAGGCGATGAGCAGTTCTTC. Its protein is CASSLARPGTGDEQFF.

The rearrangement joins TRBV9 to TRBJ1-1, with D possibly being TRBD1 (5 bases). Trimming took 7 bases from V and 0 from J, leaving 10 bases between them. The CDR3 is 13 amino acids. CDR1 and CDR2 (germline): SGDLS, YYNGEE. Written as DNA, the CDR3 is TGTGCCAGCTCCGTCAGGGTGAACACTGAAGCTTTCTTT. Translation gives CASSVRVNTEAFF.

J is TRBJ1-5 and V is TRBV5-8; no firm D call. The germline V gene has CDR1 SGHTS and CDR2 YDEGEE. Between the trimmed V and J ends, which lost 0 bases and 0 bases, there was a span of 7 bases. This CDR3 comprises 15 residues. The CDR3 DNA sequence: TGTGCCAGCAGCTTGGTCGGGAATAGCAATCAGCCCCAGCATTTT. Amino acids: CASSLVGNSNQPQHF. Supplemented by reference TRBV5-8 and TRBJ1-5, the full variable domain reads EAGVTQSPTHLIKTRGQQATLRCSPISGHTSVYWYQQALGLGLQFLLWYDEGEERNRGNFPPRFSGRQFPNYSSELNVNALELEDSALYLCASSLVGNSNQPQHFGDGTRLSIL.

J is TRBJ2-7 and V is TRBV5-1; tentative D call: TRBD2 (6 bases). CDR1 and CDR2 from the germline V gene are SGHRS and YFSETQ. The CDR3 runs to 17 residues. Trimming shortened V by 0 bases and J by 0 bases, and 16 bases separated the two germline ends. The CDR3 sequence: CASSLGPLDGSSYEQYF. In nucleotides, the CDR3 is TGCGCCAGCAGCTTGGGACCCCTGGACGGGAGCTCCTACGAGCAGTACTTC. The variable domain in full, completed from reference TRBV5-1 and TRBJ2-7, reads KAGVTQTPRYLIKTRGQQVTLSCSPISGHRSVSWYQQTPGQGLQFLFEYFSETQRNKGNFPGRFSGRQFSNSRSEMNVSTLELGDSALYLCASSLGPLDGSSYEQYFGPGTRLTVT.

The genes are TRBV2 and TRBJ2-1, with D possibly TRBD2 on 5 matching bases. V lost 5 bases to trimming and J lost 7 bases, with 18 bases between them. The CDR3 length is 15 residues. Germline CDR1 is SNHLY and CDR2 is FYNNEI. CDR3 protein: CASSTTLASVNEQFF. CDR3 nucleotides: TGTGCCAGCAGTACTACTCTAGCCTCGGTAAATGAGCAGTTCTTC.